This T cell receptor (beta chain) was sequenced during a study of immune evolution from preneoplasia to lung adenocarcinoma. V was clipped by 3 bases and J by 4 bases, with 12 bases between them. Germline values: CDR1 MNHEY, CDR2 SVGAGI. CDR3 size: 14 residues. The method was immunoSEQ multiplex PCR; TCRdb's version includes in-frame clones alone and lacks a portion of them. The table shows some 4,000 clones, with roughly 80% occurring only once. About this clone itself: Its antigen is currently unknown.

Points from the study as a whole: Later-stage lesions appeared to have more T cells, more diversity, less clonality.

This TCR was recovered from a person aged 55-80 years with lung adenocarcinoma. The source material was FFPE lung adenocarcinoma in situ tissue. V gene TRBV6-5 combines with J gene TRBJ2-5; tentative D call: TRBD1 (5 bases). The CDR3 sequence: CASSYQGLGETQYF. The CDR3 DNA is TGTGCCAGCAGTTATCAGGGCCTGGGAGAGACCCAGTACTTC.